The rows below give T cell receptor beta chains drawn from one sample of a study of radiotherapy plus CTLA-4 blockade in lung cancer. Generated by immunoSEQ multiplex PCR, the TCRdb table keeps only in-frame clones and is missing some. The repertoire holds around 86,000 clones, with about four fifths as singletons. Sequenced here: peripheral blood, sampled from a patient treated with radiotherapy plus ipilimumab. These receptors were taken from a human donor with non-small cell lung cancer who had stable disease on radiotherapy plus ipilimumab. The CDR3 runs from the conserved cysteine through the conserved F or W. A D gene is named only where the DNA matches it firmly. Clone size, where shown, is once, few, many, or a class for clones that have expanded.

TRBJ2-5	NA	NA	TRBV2	CASRGDQETQYF	TGTGCCAGCCGTGGAGACCAAGAGACCCAGTACTTC
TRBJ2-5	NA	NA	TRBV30	CAWSVRSQETQYF	TGTGCCTGGAGTGTACGTAGCCAAGAGACCCAGTACTTC
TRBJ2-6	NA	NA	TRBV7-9	CASSLQLNSGANVLTF	TGTGCCAGCAGCCTTCAACTGAATTCTGGGGCCAACGTCCTGACTTTC
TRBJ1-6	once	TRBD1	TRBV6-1	CASTVGGQGGTPLHF	TGTGCCAGCACTGTAGGGGGACAGGGTGGCACACCCCTCCACTTT
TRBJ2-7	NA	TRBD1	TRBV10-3	CASRPGQGPYEQYF	TGTGCCAGCAGACCGGGACAGGGGCCCTACGAGCAGTACTTC
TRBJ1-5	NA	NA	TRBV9	CASSPGQYSNQPQHF	TGTGCCAGCAGCCCGGGACAATATAGCAATCAGCCCCAGCATTTT
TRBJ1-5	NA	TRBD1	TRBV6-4	CASIDRDRGIDSNQPQHF	TGTGCCAGCATAGACCGGGACAGGGGTATTGATAGCAATCAGCCCCAGCATTTT
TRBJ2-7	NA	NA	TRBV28	CASSFNTPAYEQYF	TGTGCCAGCAGTTTTAATACCCCCGCCTACGAGCAGTACTTC
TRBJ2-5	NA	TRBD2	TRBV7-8	CASSLAASGEQETQYF	TGTGCCAGCAGCTTAGCGGCTAGCGGGGAGCAAGAGACCCAGTACTTC
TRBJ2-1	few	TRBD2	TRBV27	CASSLRWRAGTSIMNEQFF	TGTGCCAGCAGTCTTCGGTGGCGGGCCGGGACTAGCATAATGAATGAGCAGTTCTTC
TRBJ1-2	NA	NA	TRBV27	CASSLLGYDGYTF	TGTGCCAGCAGTTTGTTGGGTTACGATGGCTACACCTTC